Below, 6 T cell receptor beta chains from the same sample are listed, as sequenced in a study of T cells in Graves' hyperthyroidism and ophthalmopathy. The source material, RNA transcripts, was used to amplify TCR beta CDR3 regions. The HTBI primer set served for first-round RT-PCR of the TCR CDR3. TCRdb reprocessed the multiplex PCR reads via MiXCR and lists one record per CDR3 protein. This sample has 300,000 to 500,000 distinct CDR3 sequences; more than 12% occur once, and the top ten carry approximately 30%. The sequenced sample consisted of blood. These TCRs come from a woman aged 30 to 39 with Graves' hyperthyroidism.

This clonotype was observed many times. V is TRBV20-1 and J is TRBJ2-5; 7 bases align to TRBD1. This CDR3 spans 14 amino acids. Germline CDR1 DFQATT, CDR2 SNEGSKA (reference sequence). The ends lost 1 base at V and 3 bases at J; junction bases unmatched: 5. In nucleotides, the CDR3 is TGCAGTGCTAGAGTCGGCACAGGGGAAGAGACCCAGTACTTC. Protein product: CSARVGTGEETQYF.

The rearrangement joins TRBV20-1 to TRBJ2-5; 9 bases fit TRBD2. Germline-derived CDR1 and CDR2 are DFQATT and SNEGSKA (reference sequence). J lost 0 bases, V lost 0 bases, and 11 bases had no gene match. This CDR3 spans 18 amino acids. CDR3 DNA: TGCAGTGCTAGAGATCAGCCTAGACTAGCGGTATACCAAGAGACCCAGTACTTC. It encodes CSARDQPRLAVYQETQYF.

This clonotype has at least ten counts. The rearrangement links TRBV5-1 to TRBJ2-7, with 8 bases lining up with TRBD1. With 6 bases clipped from V and 5 bases from J, the junction kept 10 bases outside the gene matches. Germline lookup yields CDR1 SGHRS and CDR2 YFSETQ. This CDR3 is 14 amino acids long. The CDR3 DNA reads TGCGCCAGCAACGCACAGGGGGATAAGGACGAGCAGTACTTC. It specifies CASNAQGDKDEQYF.

The chain uses TRBV4-1 and TRBJ2-7; D ambiguous. This CDR3 is built from 13 residues. Germline CDR1 and CDR2: MGHRA and YSYEKL. V was clipped by 3 bases and J by 2 bases, with 8 bases between them. The CDR3 nucleotides are TGCGCCAGCAGCCAGAGTAACACCTACGAGCAGTACTTC. Amino acid sequence: CASSQSNTYEQYF.

This clonotype appeared many times. The CDR3 region is CASSQGNRGETQYF. The CDR3 nucleotides are TGTGCCAGCAGCCAAGGTAACAGGGGAGAGACCCAGTACTTC. The chain employs TRBV3-1 and TRBJ2-5; 7 bases line up with TRBD1. The ends lost 1 base at V and 4 bases at J; junction bases unmatched: 3. There are 14 residues in the CDR3. Germline assignment: CDR1 LGHDT and CDR2 YNNKEL (reference sequence).

As concerns this clonotype: One end of the junction does not line up with germline, which may come from a read error. The chain is built from TRBV28 and TRBJ1-4; TRBD1 might be the D (6 bases). The germline CDR1 and CDR2 sequences are MDHEN and SYDVKM. This CDR3 has 15 amino acids. CDR3 DNA: TGTGCCGGCAGACTAGCCGGACAGCAGAATGAAAAACTGTTTTTT. Its translation is CAGRLAGQQNEKLFF.